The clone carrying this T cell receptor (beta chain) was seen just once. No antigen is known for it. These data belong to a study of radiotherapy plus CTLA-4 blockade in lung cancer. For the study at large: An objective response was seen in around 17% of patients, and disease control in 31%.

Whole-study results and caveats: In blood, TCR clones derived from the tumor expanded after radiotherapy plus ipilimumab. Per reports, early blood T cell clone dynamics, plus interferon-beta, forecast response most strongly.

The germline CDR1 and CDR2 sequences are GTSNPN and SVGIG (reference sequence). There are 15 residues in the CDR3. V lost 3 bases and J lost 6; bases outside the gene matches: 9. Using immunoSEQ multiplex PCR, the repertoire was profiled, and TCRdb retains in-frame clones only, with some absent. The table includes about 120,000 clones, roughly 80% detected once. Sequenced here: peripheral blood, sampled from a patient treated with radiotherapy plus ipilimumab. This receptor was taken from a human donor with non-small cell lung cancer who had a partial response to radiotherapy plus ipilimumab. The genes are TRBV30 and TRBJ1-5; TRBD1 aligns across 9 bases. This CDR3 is CAWSRTGVAVQPQHF. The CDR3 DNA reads TGTGCCTGGAGCCGGACAGGGGTGGCGGTTCAGCCCCAGCATTTT.